This TCR beta chain was documented in a study of blood T cell repertoires in COVID-19. This CDR3 has 15 amino acids. Trimming took 0 bases from V and 5 from J; bases not matched to a gene: 0. The germline CDR1 and CDR2 sequences are SGDLS and YYNGEE. Measured with immunoSEQ multiplex PCR; TCRdb has only the in-frame clones, and not every one. The sample records 120,000 or so clones, 82% being singletons. The specimen was peripheral blood. The receptor's source is a woman in her 70s with acute or convalescent COVID-19. V gene TRBV9 combines with J gene TRBJ1-3; 12 nucleotides align to TRBD1. The CDR3 is CASSVGDRGRNTIYF. The CDR3 DNA reads as TGTGCCAGCAGCGTAGGGGACAGGGGGCGAAACACCATATATTTT.